The 30 T cell receptor beta chains below come from one sample, sequenced in a study of persistence of HIV-infected CD4 T cells. These TCRs' antigens remain unknown. Cells were stimulated with overlapping HIV-1 Gag 15-mer peptides. Sorting selected CD4+ T cells upregulating both CD40 ligand and CD69. The libraries were made with immunoSEQ version 4 in survey mode. Method: immunoSEQ multiplex PCR; TCRdb's copy keeps in-frame clones and lacks some. In the table there are under 35,000 clones, 65% to 75% of which are singletons. Material: CD4+ T cells sorted from PBMCs after roughly 18-hour stimulation, obtained from a patient who received antiretroviral therapy. The receptor source for this set is an adult man with HIV who was CMV-seropositive.

The rearrangement joins TRBV5-1 to TRBJ2-7; 10 bases map to TRBD1. Germline CDR1 reads SGHRS; CDR2 reads YFSETQ. The CDR3 length is 16 residues. The junction had 13 bases not matched to a gene; V was cut back by 5 bases and J by 5 bases. The chain's CDR3 is CASRRGTGTGAHEQYF. The CDR3 nucleotides are TGCGCCAGCAGACGCGGTACCGGGACAGGGGCTCACGAGCAGTACTTC.

The gene calls are TRBV7-9 and TRBJ2-7, with unresolved D. Deletions cut 5 bases from V and 10 bases from J, with 15 bases between. The CDR3 contains 12 residues. CDR1 and CDR2 from the germline V gene are SEHNR and FQNEAQ (reference sequence). The CDR3 region has the DNA TGTGCCAGCAGCCCCAATTCGGTCTTACAGTACTTC. Its translation: CASSPNSVLQYF.

This clone was observed a few times. The genes are TRBV7-3 and TRBJ1-2; 7 nucleotides agree with TRBD1. The CDR3 is 13 amino acids. Germline V gene data show CDR1 as SGHTA and CDR2 as FQGTGA. With 1 base clipped from V and 8 bases from J, the junction kept 4 bases outside the gene matches. CDR3 nucleotides: TGTGCCAGCAGCTTAAACCGGGACAGCGGCTACACCTTC. Protein: CASSLNRDSGYTF.

In DNA, the CDR3 is TGTGCCAGCAGCTTACGAAACACCGGGGAGCTGTTTTTT. Protein product: CASSLRNTGELFF. The chain combines TRBV11-2 with TRBJ2-2; D gene ambiguous. This CDR3 region has 13 residues. Trimming removed 2 bases from V and 2 bases from J, with 3 bases in between. Per germline, CDR1 SGHAT and CDR2 FQNNGV. Combining the CDR3 with reference TRBV11-2 and TRBJ2-2 gives the whole variable domain EAGVAQSPRYKIIEKRQSVAFWCNPISGHATLYWYQQILGQGPKLLIQFQNNGVVDDSQLPKDRFSAERLKGVDSTLKIQPAKLEDSAVYLCASSLRNTGELFFGEGSRLTVL.

The V gene is TRBV27, the J gene TRBJ2-3, with 9 bases identical to TRBD1. Germline V CDR1 and CDR2: MNHEY, SMNVEV (reference sequence). This CDR3 has 15 amino acids. The V segment lost 7 bases and the J segment 8 bases; nucleotides outside the gene matches: 13. CDR3 amino acids: CASNDLGQGHGTQYF. As DNA, the CDR3 is TGTGCCAGCAACGATTTGGGACAGGGCCATGGTACGCAGTATTTT.

The chain is built from TRBV9 and TRBJ2-7; tentatively, D is TRBD1 (5 bases). CDR1 is SGDLS, CDR2 YYNGEE, per germline. Trimming stripped 0 bases from V and 3 bases from J, with 19 bases between. This CDR3 is built from 17 residues. CDR3 nucleotides: TGTGCCAGCAGCGTAGGTTTGGCAGGGAACAACGGCTACGAGCAGTACTTC. The encoded protein is CASSVGLAGNNGYEQYF. Complete variable domain (other parts from reference TRBV9 and TRBJ2-7): DSGVTQTPKHLITATGQRVTLRCSPRSGDLSVYWYQQSLDQGLQFLIQYYNGEERAKGNILERFSAQQFPDLHSELNLSSLELGDSALYFCASSVGLAGNNGYEQYFGPGTRLTVT.

The genes are TRBV6-5 and TRBJ2-7; 9 nucleotides match TRBD1. The CDR3 sequence is 16 residues long. Germline V gives CDR1 MNHEY, CDR2 SVGAGI. V trimming: 2 bases; J trimming: 5 bases; junction bases outside the gene matches: 10. CDR3 in amino acids: CASSYRLGQGTNEQYF. CDR3 in DNA: TGTGCCAGCAGTTACCGCCTGGGACAGGGTACCAACGAGCAGTACTTC.

CDR3 amino acids: CASSPMAGSTDTQYF. The CDR3 nucleotides read TGTGCCAGCAGTCCCATGGCGGGGAGCACAGATACGCAGTATTTT. The rearrangement joins TRBV6-4 to TRBJ2-3, with D possibly matching TRBD2 (6 bases). There are 15 residues in the CDR3. Trimming pared 5 bases from V and 0 bases from J, leaving 12 bases between. Germline CDR1 is MRHNA and CDR2 is SNTAGT.

This clone is deemed medium-sized. CDR3 coding DNA: TGTGCCAGCAGCGCGTACTTCGGGGGAAATCAGCCCCAGCATTTT. This translates into CASSAYFGGNQPQHF. The chain carries TRBV7-2 and TRBJ1-5; TRBD1 is a possible D gene (5 bases). This CDR3 is built from 15 residues. The V gene's germline CDR1 is SGHTA and CDR2 FQGNSA. V lost 5 bases and J 4 bases, leaving 15 bases between the germline ends.

The V and J genes are TRBV7-9 and TRBJ2-1; D tentatively reads TRBD1 or TRBD2 (5 bases each). Germline loops: CDR1 SEHNR, CDR2 FQNEAQ (reference sequence). The V and J ends lost 1 base and 5 bases respectively, with 15 bases between them. The CDR3 sequence is 16 residues long. The CDR3 coding sequence is TGTGCCAGCAGCTTAGATACGGGTCGGGGCAACAATGAGCAGTTCTTC. Translated: CASSLDTGRGNNEQFF.

The V and J genes are TRBV27 and TRBJ2-1; 7 bases are a match to TRBD2. CDR1 and CDR2 (germline): MNHEY, SMNVEV (reference sequence). V lost 7 bases to trimming and J lost 4 bases; unmatched junction nucleotides: 10. This CDR3 has 15 residues. The DNA of the CDR3 is TGTGCCAGCACCGCTAGCAGGGAGGGGTACAATGAGCAGTTCTTC. Residues: CASTASREGYNEQFF.

The J gene is TRBJ1-6, the V gene TRBV28; D remains ambiguous. Trimming stripped 6 bases from V and 11 bases from J, with 11 bases between. The CDR3 runs to 12 residues. Germline-derived CDR1 and CDR2 are MDHEN and SYDVKM. The CDR3 region is CASRSREAPLHF. DNA for the CDR3: TGTGCCAGCAGGTCCCGTGAGGCACCCCTCCACTTT. Full variable domain (remainder filled in from reference TRBV28 and TRBJ1-6): DVKVTQSSRYLVKRTGEKVFLECVQDMDHENMFWYRQDPGLGLRLIYFSYDVKMKEKGDIPEGYSVSREKKERFSLILESASTNQTSMYLCASRSREAPLHFGNGTRLTVT.

Only a few counts were recorded for this clone. The chain recombines TRBV7-2 with TRBJ2-3, with 11 nucleotides matching TRBD2. Germline assignment: CDR1 SGHTA and CDR2 FQGNSA. V was pared by 4 bases and J by 2 bases, with 11 bases of the junction left unmatched. This CDR3 has 18 residues. The DNA for the CDR3 is TGTGCCAGCAGCTCTACCTATAGCGGGGGGGGATTCACAGATACGCAGTATTTT. Its translation is CASSSTYSGGGFTDTQYF. Using reference TRBV7-2 and TRBJ2-3 for the parts outside the CDR3, the full variable domain is GAGVSQSPSNKVTEKGKDVELRCDPISGHTALYWYRQSLGQGLEFLIYFQGNSAPDKSGLPSDRFSAERTGGSVSTLTIQRTQQEDSAVYLCASSSTYSGGGFTDTQYFGPGTRLTVL.

The V and J genes are TRBV5-1 and TRBJ2-7; D is uncertain. This CDR3 contains 13 residues. Trimming pared 0 bases from V and 3 bases from J, leaving 7 bases between. Germline V CDR1 and CDR2: SGHRS, YFSETQ. CDR3 region: CASSLARDYEQYF. CDR3 nucleotides: TGCGCCAGCAGCTTGGCTAGGGACTACGAGCAGTACTTC.

This rearrangement joins TRBV19 to TRBJ2-6, with a tentative D call TRBD1 (6 bases). CDR1 is LNHDA and CDR2 is SQIVND in the germline V gene (reference sequence). This CDR3 spans 15 amino acids. V was trimmed by 5 bases and J by 1 base, leaving 9 bases between them. The DNA of the CDR3 is TGTGCCAGTAGTCTACAGGGATCTGGGGCCAACGTCCTGACTTTC. This gives the protein CASSLQGSGANVLTF.

The chain combines TRBV6-2 or TRBV6-3 with TRBJ1-1; 8 bases map to TRBD1. The CDR3 covers 15 residues. Germline CDR1 reads MNHEY; CDR2 reads SVGEGT. The V gene end was trimmed by 7 bases and the J gene end by 4 bases; junction bases not matched to a gene: 11. The CDR3 spells CASNPGQGRVTEAFF. The CDR3 DNA sequence: TGTGCCAGCAACCCCGGACAGGGTCGTGTCACTGAAGCTTTCTTT.

The gene calls are TRBV25-1 and TRBJ1-4; 8 bases are shared with TRBD1. The trim removed 4 bases at V and 8 bases at J, leaving 9 bases unmatched. The germline V gene encodes CDR1 MGHDK and CDR2 SYGVNS. The CDR3 runs to 15 residues. The CDR3 DNA reads TGTGCCAGCAGTGGTCCGGACAGGGTGAGGGAAAAACTGTTTTTT. This gives the protein CASSGPDRVREKLFF.

The rearrangement links TRBV3-1 (or the pseudogene TRBV3-2) to TRBJ1-2; no definite D call. The CDR3 totals 18 residues. Germline-derived CDR1 and CDR2 are LGHDT and YNNKEL (reference sequence). V was clipped by 1 base and J by 4 bases, with 22 bases between them. The CDR3 spells CASSQVQPKVGRGYGYTF. The CDR3 DNA sequence: TGTGCCAGCAGCCAAGTACAGCCGAAGGTTGGCAGAGGCTATGGCTACACCTTC.

The chain couples TRBV5-8 to TRBJ2-1, with a weak D call TRBD2 (5 bases). This CDR3 is 16 amino acids long. Germline V lookup: CDR1 SGHTS, CDR2 YDEGEE. The V end was cut by 1 base, the J end by 7 bases, with 18 bases between. The CDR3 nucleotides read TGTGCCAGCAGCTTGCGGTGGACGCCCGGGGTGAATGAGCAGTTCTTC. This translates into CASSLRWTPGVNEQFF.

The gene calls are TRBV15 and TRBJ1-5; D is undetermined. The CDR3 length is 17 residues. Per the germline V gene, CDR1 is LNHNV and CDR2 is YYDKDF (reference sequence). V was clipped by 0 bases and J by 1 base, with 13 bases between them. CDR3 DNA sequence: TGTGCCACCAGCAGAGATAGGCCGGGGTCAAGCAATCAGCCCCAGCATTTT. Encoded protein: CATSRDRPGSSNQPQHF.

The chain couples TRBV19 to TRBJ2-7; D possibly corresponds to TRBD1 (6 bases). V was cut by 6 bases and J by 0 bases, with 21 bases left in between. CDR1 LNHDA and CDR2 SQIVND come from the germline V gene (reference sequence). The CDR3 totals 17 residues. Written as DNA, the CDR3 is TGTGCCAGTAGCTCGGGGCCTCCAGGGGCTTCCTCCTACGAGCAGTACTTC. It specifies CASSSGPPGASSYEQYF.

There are a few counts of this clone. The chain carries TRBV7-6 and TRBJ2-3; D tentatively reads TRBD1 or TRBD2 (5 bases each). Trimming took off 5 bases at V and 1 base at J, with 19 bases between the two ends. Per germline, CDR1 SGHVS and CDR2 FNYEAQ. The CDR3 has 17 amino acids. The CDR3 nucleotides are TGTGCCAGCAGCCCGGGACCTCTGACGGCGGGCACAGATACGCAGTATTTT. This codes for CASSPGPLTAGTDTQYF.

This clone was found a few times. The chain carries TRBV7-9 and TRBJ2-2; TRBD2 aligns across 13 bases. Germline trimming cut 5 bases from V and 8 bases from J; bases unmatched to any gene: 8. Germline lookup yields CDR1 SEHNR and CDR2 FQNEAQ (reference sequence). The CDR3 consists of 16 residues. The CDR3 DNA reads as TGTGCCAGCAGCCCAGGACTAGCGGGGGCCCAAGGGGAGCTGTTTTTT. Translated: CASSPGLAGAQGELFF.

This chain connects TRBV6-1 to TRBJ1-2, with 9 bases identical to TRBD1. The CDR3 sequence is 15 residues long. V shed 3 bases, J shed 4 bases, and the junction held 6 bases outside the gene matches. Germline V gene lookup returns CDR1 MNHNS and CDR2 SASEGT. The CDR3 bases are TGTGCCAGCAGTGATCCACAGGGGGCGGCCTATGGCTACACCTTC. Protein: CASSDPQGAAYGYTF.

CDR3 DNA sequence: TGTGCCAGCAGTCTACCCGACAATGGGGAAAAACTGTTTTTT. Its translation is CASSLPDNGEKLFF. The chain carries TRBV3-1 (or the pseudogene TRBV3-2) and TRBJ1-4, with D unclear. The CDR3 consists of 14 residues. Trimming took 6 bases from V and 8 from J, leaving 16 bases between them. In germline, CDR1 is LGHDT, CDR2 YNNKEL (reference sequence).

The CDR3 region has the DNA TGTGCCAGCGCCACTAAGAACACCGGGGAGCTGTTTTTT. This encodes CASATKNTGELFF. This rearrangement joins TRBV9 to TRBJ2-2; D is undetermined. Germline CDR1 and CDR2: SGDLS and YYNGEE. V gave up 7 bases and J gave up 1 base, with 8 bases separating them. The CDR3 has 13 residues.

This chain connects TRBV11-2 to TRBJ1-6; perhaps TRBD1 as D (5 bases). The CDR3 covers 15 residues. Germline-derived CDR1 and CDR2 are SGHAT and FQNNGV. V lost 0 bases to trimming and J lost 9 bases, with 12 bases between them. CDR3 DNA: TGTGCCAGCAGCTTAGACAGTGGGGCGGCTTCACCCCTCCACTTT. Translated, it gives CASSLDSGAASPLHF.

V usage is TRBV20-1 and J usage is TRBJ2-1; D possibly corresponds to TRBD2 (6 bases). From germline, CDR1 is DFQATT and CDR2 SNEGSKA (reference sequence). CDR3 length: 12 residues. Trimming pared 3 bases from V and 10 bases from J, leaving 13 bases between. In DNA, the CDR3 is TGCAGTGCTAGTGAGAGCGGGTACGAGCAGTTCTTC. This translates into CSASESGYEQFF.

V gene TRBV18 combines with J gene TRBJ1-1; D is ambiguous. Germline CDR1 is KGHSH and CDR2 is LQKENI. V was shortened by 2 bases and J by 1 base, with 11 bases between the two germline ends. The CDR3 length is 15 residues. The CDR3 spells CASSPGIHQNTEAFF. CDR3 DNA: TGTGCCAGCTCACCAGGGATCCATCAGAACACTGAAGCTTTCTTT.

The chain employs TRBV2 and TRBJ1-1; the D is unclear. Germline V lookup: CDR1 SNHLY, CDR2 FYNNEI. The CDR3 has 13 residues. V was cut by 4 bases and J by 1 base, with 7 bases left in between. CDR3: CASSGEANTEAFF. Written as DNA, the CDR3 is TGTGCCAGCAGTGGAGAAGCGAACACTGAAGCTTTCTTT.